One and the same sample provided the 27 T cell receptor beta chains below, sequenced in a study of T-cell reconstitution after alpha-beta-depleted transplantation in children. The TCRbeta library incorporated unique molecular identifiers. TCRdb redid the calling of the PCR reads with MiXCR, one entry per CDR3 protein. The sample lists approximately 170,000 distinct CDR3 sequences, 11% seen once, with under 15% in the top ten. Material: PBMCs, obtained before TCRalphabeta/CD19-depleted stem cell transplant. Receptors originate from a boy aged 2 to 10 with acute myeloid leukemia, due to receive a stem cell transplant.

This clonotype was counted many times. V usage is TRBV7-6 and J usage is TRBJ1-1; D unresolved. V shed 2 bases and J shed 1 base, with 5 bases lying between them. This CDR3 comprises 13 residues. Germline V gives CDR1 SGHVS, CDR2 FNYEAQ. The CDR3 sequence: CASSLQKNTEAFF. As DNA, the CDR3 is TGTGCCAGCAGCTTACAGAAGAACACTGAAGCTTTCTTT.

V usage is TRBV4-1 and J usage is TRBJ1-5; no definite D call. This CDR3 has 13 residues. Germline CDR1 reads MGHRA; CDR2 reads YSYEKL. V was trimmed by 0 bases and J by 7 bases, leaving 7 bases between them. For the CDR3, the DNA is TGCGCCAGCAGCCAAGATAGTCAACAGCCCCAGCATTTT. Amino acids: CASSQDSQQPQHF.

There are many counts of this clonotype. The rearrangement joins TRBV29-1 to TRBJ2-1; TRBD2 matches at 13 bases. Trimming removed 3 bases from V and 9 bases from J; junction bases left unmatched: 8. CDR1 is SQVTM and CDR2 is ANQGSEA in the germline V gene. The CDR3 spans 15 residues. CDR3 protein: CSVDGLAGEVGEQFF. CDR3 bases: TGCAGCGTTGACGGACTAGCGGGAGAGGTGGGTGAGCAGTTCTTC.

This clonotype was detected many times. The chain recombines TRBV20-1 with TRBJ2-3; no firm D call. Trimming left V 0 bases short and J 1 base short, with 8 bases between. Germline CDR1 DFQATT, CDR2 SNEGSKA (reference sequence). The CDR3 totals 14 residues. The CDR3 sequence is CSARDFLGTDTQYF. The CDR3 DNA follows: TGCAGTGCTAGAGACTTCCTGGGCACAGATACGCAGTATTTT.

This clonotype came up many times. V gene TRBV20-1 combines with J gene TRBJ1-1, with TRBD1 matching 8 bases. The CDR3 contains 15 residues. Germline CDR1 reads DFQATT; CDR2 reads SNEGSKA (reference sequence). The V segment lost 2 bases and the J segment 1 base; nucleotides outside the gene matches: 6. The CDR3 DNA is TGCAGTGCTAGAAGTAAGGGGACAGGGAACACTGAAGCTTTCTTT. This translates into CSARSKGTGNTEAFF.

Comment on this clonotype: This may be a read error, as it is one base from a much larger clone. V is TRBV6-5 and J is TRBJ1-2; D ambiguous. The CDR3 consists of 13 residues. CDR1 and CDR2 (germline): MNHEY, SVGAGI. The chain's CDR3 is CASSYSEPYGYAF. In nucleotides, the CDR3 is TGTGCCAGCAGTTACTCTGAGCCCTATGGCTACGCCTTC.

This clonotype showed up many times. The chain links TRBV28 to TRBJ2-7; D gene uncertain. V dropped 10 bases and J dropped 0 bases, with 13 bases sitting between them. This CDR3 has 13 residues. CDR1 and CDR2 (germline): MDHEN, SYDVKM. This chain's CDR3 is CATGPSPSYEQYF. The CDR3 region has the DNA TGTGCCACAGGACCCTCGCCCTCCTACGAGCAGTACTTC.

This clonotype has a count of ten or more. The rearrangement links TRBV18 to TRBJ1-2; 9 nucleotides line up with TRBD1. This CDR3 has 17 amino acids. V lost 2 bases to trimming and J lost 9 bases; unmatched junction nucleotides: 16. Germline V gene data show CDR1 as KGHSH and CDR2 as LQKENI. CDR3 protein: CASSPTYPGQGIPSYTF. The CDR3 DNA sequence: TGTGCCAGCTCACCAACTTATCCGGGACAGGGCATACCGAGCTACACCTTC. Combining the CDR3 with reference TRBV18 and TRBJ1-2 gives the whole variable domain NAGVMQNPRHLVRRRGQEARLRCSPMKGHSHVYWYRQLPEEGLKFMVYLQKENIIDESGMPKERFSAEFPKEGPSILRIQQVVRGDSAAYFCASSPTYPGQGIPSYTFGSGTRLTVV.

Comment on this clonotype: Germline is not matched at one junction end, which may reflect a read error. This chain links TRBV4-1 with TRBJ2-7; 9 bases match TRBD2. The length of the CDR3 is 14 residues. Germline lookup yields CDR1 MGHRA and CDR2 YSYEKL. The CDR3 spells CARGPGLASYEQYF. The CDR3 nucleotides read TGTGCCAGGGGCCCAGGACTAGCGTCCTACGAGCAGTACTTC.

This clonotype came up many times. V is TRBV7-9 and J is TRBJ2-1; no clear D gene. The CDR3 totals 15 residues. V was trimmed by 2 bases and J by 0 bases, leaving 8 bases between them. Germline V gives CDR1 SEHNR, CDR2 FQNEAQ (reference sequence). The CDR3 DNA reads as TGTGCCAGCAGCTTAATAGGTAGCTCCTACAATGAGCAGTTCTTC. Protein product: CASSLIGSSYNEQFF.

At least ten counts were recorded for this clonotype. The J gene is TRBJ2-2, the V gene TRBV20-1; D not resolved. Between the trimmed V and J ends, which lost 6 bases and 10 bases, there was a span of 9 bases. Germline CDR1 reads DFQATT; CDR2 reads SNEGSKA (reference sequence). The CDR3 is 10 amino acids. The CDR3 nucleotides read TGCAGTGCCCGGGCCTTGGAGCTGTTTTTT. Protein product: CSARALELFF.

The table lists this clonotype with many counts. This chain uses TRBV5-1 with TRBJ2-5; 11 bases are shared with TRBD2. Germline loops: CDR1 SGHRS, CDR2 YFSETQ. The CDR3 consists of 15 residues. V trimming: 0 bases; J trimming: 4 bases; junction bases outside the gene matches: 2. CDR3 region: CASSLAGLAGETQYF. The CDR3 bases are TGCGCCAGCAGCTTGGCCGGACTAGCGGGAGAGACCCAGTACTTC.

The table lists this clonotype with many counts. This CDR3 is CASSLFRPESSYNEQFF. The CDR3 region has the DNA TGTGCCAGCAGTTTATTTCGACCGGAGAGCTCCTACAATGAGCAGTTCTTC. The chain joins TRBV27 to TRBJ2-1; D remains unclear. Germline values: CDR1 MNHEY, CDR2 SMNVEV (reference sequence). V gave up 1 base and J gave up 0 bases, with 13 bases separating them. CDR3 length equals 17 residues.

This clonotype appeared many times. The chain is built from TRBV4-2 and TRBJ1-1, with D possibly being TRBD1 (5 bases). The V end lost 7 bases, the J end lost 1 base, and 7 bases lay between the germline ends. The CDR3 contains 12 residues. Germline CDR1 reads LGHNA; CDR2 reads YNFKEQ. CDR3 protein: CASNTGNTEAFF. The CDR3 nucleotides read TGTGCCAGCAACACAGGGAACACTGAAGCTTTCTTT.

This clonotype has ten or more counts. The rearrangement links TRBV29-1 to TRBJ1-5, with no clear D. The germline gives CDR1 SQVTM, CDR2 ANQGSEA. The germline V and J ends were trimmed by 4 bases and 5 bases, with 15 bases remaining between them. The CDR3 sequence is 14 residues long. The CDR3 sequence: CSVAAATGDQPQHF. As DNA, the CDR3 is TGCAGCGTTGCCGCTGCAACTGGCGATCAGCCCCAGCATTTT.

At least ten counts were recorded for this clonotype. The chain combines TRBV12-3 or TRBV12-4 with TRBJ1-4; D gene unclear. CDR3 length equals 12 residues. Trimming left V 2 bases short and J 13 bases short, with 11 bases between. As DNA, the CDR3 is TGTGCCAGCAGTTTATTCAGGACCACACTGTTTTTT. Its protein product is CASSLFRTTLFF.

There are many counts of this clonotype. This sequence joins TRBV20-1 and TRBJ2-5; TRBD2 matches 12 bases. V lost 0 bases, J lost 1 base, and 6 bases stayed unmatched. This CDR3 contains 17 residues. CDR1 DFQATT and CDR2 SNEGSKA come from the germline V gene (reference sequence). CDR3 coding DNA: TGCAGTGCTAGAGATGCCACTAGCGGGGGGCTCCAAGAGACCCAGTACTTC. It codes for CSARDATSGGLQETQYF.

This clonotype was picked up many times. The V and J genes are TRBV10-3 and TRBJ2-2; D may be TRBD1 (5 bases). V was trimmed by 6 bases and J by 4 bases, leaving 6 bases between them. Per the germline V gene, CDR1 is ENHRY and CDR2 is SYGVKD. The CDR3 totals 12 residues. The CDR3 coding sequence is TGTGCCATCAGCGACAGCACCGGGGAGCTGTTTTTT. Protein sequence: CAISDSTGELFF.

The sample holds many counts of this clonotype. V usage is TRBV28 and J usage is TRBJ2-3; possible D gene TRBD2, 6 bases. Germline V CDR1 and CDR2: MDHEN, SYDVKM. V was pared by 2 bases and J by 5 bases, with 11 bases between. The CDR3 runs to 14 residues. The CDR3 DNA is TGTGCCAGCAGTTTACGGAGGGTCGGAGATACGCAGTATTTT. It specifies CASSLRRVGDTQYF.

This clonotype was seen at least ten times. The rearrangement joins TRBV7-3 to TRBJ2-1, with 13 bases lining up with TRBD2. CDR1 and CDR2 from the germline V gene are SGHTA and FQGTGA. The ends lost 3 bases at V and 8 bases at J; junction bases unmatched: 1. The CDR3 totals 14 residues. This CDR3 reads CASSFTSGGDEQFF. The DNA of the CDR3 is TGTGCCAGCAGCTTCACTAGCGGGGGGGATGAGCAGTTCTTC.

In this sample, this clonotype turned up many times. The V call is TRBV4-1, the J call TRBJ2-3; the D is unclear. Germline V CDR1 and CDR2: MGHRA, YSYEKL. Trimming pared 3 bases from V and 0 bases from J, leaving 10 bases between. The CDR3 length is 15 residues. Written as DNA, the CDR3 is TGCGCCAGCAGCCAGATCCTGAAGAGCACAGATACGCAGTATTTT. Translating it yields CASSQILKSTDTQYF.

This clonotype was seen repeatedly, ten times or more. This chain joins TRBV2 and TRBJ1-6; D might be TRBD1 (6 bases). V lost 7 bases and J lost 1, with 14 bases in between. Per germline, CDR1 SNHLY and CDR2 FYNNEI. The CDR3 consists of 16 residues. CDR3 nucleotide sequence: TGTGCCAGCATTCAGGGGAGATCGTCCTATAATTCACCCCTCCACTTT. This gives the protein CASIQGRSSYNSPLHF.

This clonotype has only a few counts. The chain couples TRBV5-1 to TRBJ2-2; 7 nucleotides agree with TRBD1. CDR1 is SGHRS and CDR2 is YFSETQ in the germline V gene. The CDR3 is made up of 16 amino acids. Germline trimming cut 0 bases from V and 1 base from J; bases unmatched to any gene: 3. This CDR3 is CASSLERGQNTGELFF. The CDR3 nucleotides read TGCGCCAGCAGCTTGGAGAGGGGGCAGAACACCGGGGAGCTGTTTTTT.

A few counts support this clonotype. The rearrangement uses TRBV7-9 and TRBJ1-2; tentative D call: TRBD1 (5 bases). Trimming took off 1 base at V and 3 bases at J, with 9 bases between the two ends. Germline-derived CDR1 and CDR2 are SEHNR and FQNEAQ (reference sequence). The length of the CDR3 is 14 residues. This CDR3 is CASSLGEGHYGYTF. CDR3 sequence (DNA): TGTGCCAGCAGCTTAGGGGAGGGGCACTATGGCTACACCTTC.

Comments on this clonotype: A read error may explain this, as a much larger clone is one base away. V usage is TRBV11-3 and J usage is TRBJ2-7; 8 bases map to TRBD2. V was clipped by 5 bases and J by 6 bases; unmatched bases: 9. Per germline, CDR1 SGHNT and CDR2 YENEEA. This CDR3 spans 14 amino acids. The CDR3 is CASSLSGTYGEQYF. CDR3 nucleotide sequence: TGTGCCAGCAGCCTTAGCGGGACCTACGGCGAGCAGTACTTC. Filled out from reference TRBV11-3 and TRBJ2-7, the complete variable domain reads EAGVVQSPRYKIIEKKQPVAFWCNPISGHNTLYWYLQNLGQGPELLIRYENEEAVDDSQLPKDRFSAERLKGVDSTLKIQPAELGDSAVYLCASSLSGTYGEQYFGPGTRLTVT.

Many counts were recorded for this clonotype. The chain has TRBV3-1 and TRBJ1-1; tentatively, D is TRBD1 (6 bases). This CDR3 region has 13 residues. CDR1 and CDR2 from the germline V gene are LGHDT and YNNKEL (reference sequence). The V gene lost 1 base and the J gene lost 7 bases, with 10 bases spanning the gap. The CDR3 region is CASSQVTGYEAFF. The CDR3 coding sequence is TGTGCCAGCAGCCAAGTAACAGGGTATGAAGCTTTCTTT.

This clonotype was detected many times. V usage is TRBV6-5 and J usage is TRBJ1-1; D is unclear. This CDR3 has 15 residues. Per germline, CDR1 MNHEY and CDR2 SVGAGI. Trimming pared 0 bases from V and 0 bases from J, leaving 8 bases between. The CDR3 sequence: CASSYSSSVNTEAFF. The CDR3 DNA sequence: TGTGCCAGCAGTTACTCGAGCTCGGTGAACACTGAAGCTTTCTTT.